This T cell receptor (beta chain) stems from a study of regulatory T cells in long-lasting Graves disease. This clonotype was found many times. Time point noted: newly diagnosed GD, antithyroid drugs for less than 3 months. Scientists built the TCR library using RNA that was extracted from PBMCs. V lost 7 bases, J lost 1 base, and 16 bases lay in between. Germline V CDR1 and CDR2: SGHRS, YFSETQ. This CDR3 comprises 15 residues. Arm-PCR of CDR3 regions and iRepertoire HTBI primers were the basis on which TCR beta libraries were built. MiXCR, applied by TCRdb to the multiplex PCR reads, yields one record per CDR3 protein. This sample yields 550,000 to 650,000 distinct CDR3 sequences, of which roughly a sixth are seen a single time; around 11% belongs to the top ten. In addition, the sample was reused for a study of T cells in Graves' hyperthyroidism and ophthalmopathy.

The V call is TRBV5-1, the J call TRBJ2-3; D is unresolved. The starting material was peripheral blood mononuclear cells (PBMCs), obtained at new diagnosis, from a patient treated with antithyroid drugs. This TCR derives from a man aged 18 to 35 with Graves disease. For the CDR3, the DNA is TGCGCCAGCTCCCCAAGTAGGGCACGCACAGATACGCAGTATTTT. Translating it yields CASSPSRARTDTQYF.